Sequencing of this TCR beta chain was carried out in a study of blood T cell repertoires in COVID-19. Study-level background: From the United States, Italy and Spain came samples of acute and convalescent COVID-19. From T cells, B-cell-depleted T cells, or PBMCs came the material, which was cDNA or gDNA.

Methods used by the authors: Estimates of nucleated cell counts were drawn from the amplification of reference gene primers. Using immunoSEQ multiplex PCR, the repertoire was profiled, and TCRdb retains in-frame clones only, with some absent. V and J calls and clone size are given by that table; D and trimming were obtained from the DNA. The sample includes tens of thousands of clones, 87% of them seen just once. V shed 7 bases and J shed 8 bases, with 14 bases lying between them. CDR3 length equals 12 residues. Germline lookup yields CDR1 MNHEY and CDR2 SMNVEV (reference sequence). The sequence was collected from a man aged 55 to 70 with acute or convalescent COVID-19. This sequence joins TRBV27 and TRBJ1-2; D is perhaps TRBD1 (6 bases). What was sequenced was peripheral blood. Here the CDR3 reads CASTRGARGYTF. The CDR3 DNA reads as TGTGCCAGCACGCGGGGGGCGCGCGGCTACACCTTC.